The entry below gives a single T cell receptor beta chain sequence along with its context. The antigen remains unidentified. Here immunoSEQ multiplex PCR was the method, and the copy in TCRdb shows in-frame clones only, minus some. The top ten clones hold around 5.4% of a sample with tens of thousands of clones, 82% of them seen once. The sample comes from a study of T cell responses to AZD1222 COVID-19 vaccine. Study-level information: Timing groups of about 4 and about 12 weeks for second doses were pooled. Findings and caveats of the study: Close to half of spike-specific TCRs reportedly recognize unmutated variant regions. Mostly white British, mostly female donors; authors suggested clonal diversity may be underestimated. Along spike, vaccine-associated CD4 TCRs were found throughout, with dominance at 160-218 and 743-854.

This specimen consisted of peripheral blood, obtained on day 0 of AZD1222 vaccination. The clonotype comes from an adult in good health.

In DNA, the CDR3 is TGTGCCAGCAGCTGGGGGACTAGCGGGGGGGCGTGGTACAATGAGCAGTTCTTC. This encodes CASSWGTSGGAWYNEQFF. This sequence joins TRBV5-4 and TRBJ2-1; 16 bases are shared with TRBD2. CDR3 length: 18 residues. V lost 3 bases to trimming and J lost 4 bases; unmatched junction nucleotides: 7. Looked up from germline, CDR1 is SGHNT and CDR2 is YYREEE (reference sequence).